This TCR beta chain was found in a study of patients and donors after allogeneic stem cell transplantation. One entry per CDR3 protein results from TCRdb running MiXCR on the RT-PCR reads. The sample includes about 960,000 distinct CDR3 sequences, roughly 18% of them seen just once. V lost 3 bases and J 10 bases, leaving 10 bases between the germline ends. Germline assignment: CDR1 LNHDA and CDR2 SQIVND (reference sequence). CDR3 size: 13 residues. This clonotype was found a few times. The sequenced material came from blood, either unsorted or a sorted T cell fraction (not recorded which). The receptor was derived from a human donor who was either an allogeneic HSCT recipient or a stem cell or donor lymphocyte infusion donor (not recorded which). It is not recorded whose cells these are; they may come from a transplant donor. V gene TRBV19 combines with J gene TRBJ1-6; D perhaps matches TRBD1 (5 bases). The CDR3 loop reads CASSIKGLSPLHF. CDR3 DNA sequence: TGTGCCAGTAGTATCAAGGGACTCTCACCCCTCCACTTT.